One and the same sample provided the 2 T cell receptor beta chains below, sequenced in a study of blood T cells in healthy people across ages (dated by TCRdb to between 2014 and 2016). Libraries were prepared through 5' RACE. The data were produced on an Illumina HiSeq 2500. A second PCR of about 6 to 12 cycles was run with a J-beta primer mix and a sample-barcoded 5' primer. TCRdb reprocessing: public reads trimmed at Q25 with fastp, clones called with MiXCR, in-frame beta chains kept. Rows with a matching CDR3 protein are joined into one entry that keeps the most common DNA and genes. This sample holds about 640,000 distinct CDR3 sequences; approximately 30% were observed only once. Approximately 14% of the sample lies in the top ten. The sample was blood. Receptor source: a woman aged 80 or over in good health.

This clonotype was counted ten times or more. The rearrangement links TRBV5-1 to TRBJ2-3; 9 nucleotides line up with TRBD1. The CDR3 is 16 residues long. Germline-derived CDR1 and CDR2 are SGHRS and YFSETQ. After removal of 2 bases from V and 2 bases from J, the junction contained 6 bases not matched to a gene. The CDR3 DNA is TGCGCCAGCAGCTTAGCGACAGGGGGTAACACAGATACGCAGTATTTT. It is translated as CASSLATGGNTDTQYF.

Turning to this clonotype: A read error may be the cause here, since a much bigger clone is one base away. This chain links TRBV5-4 with TRBJ2-3; D is possibly TRBD1 (6 bases). The V end was cut by 4 bases, the J end by 2 bases, with 17 bases between. Germline V gene sequence: CDR1 SGHNT, CDR2 YYREEE (reference sequence). The CDR3 totals 16 residues. CDR3 coding DNA: TGTGCCAGCAGCCACACGGGCGACAGGTACACAGATACGCAGTATTTT. Amino acids: CASSHTGDRYTDTQYF.